Reported below is one T cell receptor beta chain. Its antigen remains unidentified. TCRdb's table, derived via immunoSEQ multiplex PCR, lists solely in-frame clones and lacks some. The table includes 150,000 to 200,000 clones, roughly 88% detected once. The J segment lost 2 bases and the V segment lost 1 base, leaving 8 bases of the junction unmatched. The CDR3 is 17 residues long. Per germline, CDR1 SGHAT and CDR2 FQNNGV. The data are from a study of T cell responses to AZD1222 COVID-19 vaccine. General study findings and limits: Mostly white British, mostly female donors; authors suggested clonal diversity may be underestimated.

The material was peripheral blood, obtained 28 days after the second AZD1222 dose. The receptor comes from an adult who received the AZD1222 COVID-19 vaccine. This chain connects TRBV11-2 to TRBJ2-7, with TRBD2 matching over 10 bases. The CDR3 loop is CASSLGTSGVYTYEQYF. CDR3 sequence (DNA): TGTGCCAGCAGCTTAGGCACTAGCGGGGTGTATACCTACGAGCAGTACTTC. The full variable domain, with the rest looked up from reference TRBV11-2 and TRBJ2-7, is EAGVAQSPRYKIIEKRQSVAFWCNPISGHATLYWYQQILGQGPKLLIQFQNNGVVDDSQLPKDRFSAERLKGVDSTLKIQPAKLEDSAVYLCASSLGTSGVYTYEQYFGPGTRLTVT.